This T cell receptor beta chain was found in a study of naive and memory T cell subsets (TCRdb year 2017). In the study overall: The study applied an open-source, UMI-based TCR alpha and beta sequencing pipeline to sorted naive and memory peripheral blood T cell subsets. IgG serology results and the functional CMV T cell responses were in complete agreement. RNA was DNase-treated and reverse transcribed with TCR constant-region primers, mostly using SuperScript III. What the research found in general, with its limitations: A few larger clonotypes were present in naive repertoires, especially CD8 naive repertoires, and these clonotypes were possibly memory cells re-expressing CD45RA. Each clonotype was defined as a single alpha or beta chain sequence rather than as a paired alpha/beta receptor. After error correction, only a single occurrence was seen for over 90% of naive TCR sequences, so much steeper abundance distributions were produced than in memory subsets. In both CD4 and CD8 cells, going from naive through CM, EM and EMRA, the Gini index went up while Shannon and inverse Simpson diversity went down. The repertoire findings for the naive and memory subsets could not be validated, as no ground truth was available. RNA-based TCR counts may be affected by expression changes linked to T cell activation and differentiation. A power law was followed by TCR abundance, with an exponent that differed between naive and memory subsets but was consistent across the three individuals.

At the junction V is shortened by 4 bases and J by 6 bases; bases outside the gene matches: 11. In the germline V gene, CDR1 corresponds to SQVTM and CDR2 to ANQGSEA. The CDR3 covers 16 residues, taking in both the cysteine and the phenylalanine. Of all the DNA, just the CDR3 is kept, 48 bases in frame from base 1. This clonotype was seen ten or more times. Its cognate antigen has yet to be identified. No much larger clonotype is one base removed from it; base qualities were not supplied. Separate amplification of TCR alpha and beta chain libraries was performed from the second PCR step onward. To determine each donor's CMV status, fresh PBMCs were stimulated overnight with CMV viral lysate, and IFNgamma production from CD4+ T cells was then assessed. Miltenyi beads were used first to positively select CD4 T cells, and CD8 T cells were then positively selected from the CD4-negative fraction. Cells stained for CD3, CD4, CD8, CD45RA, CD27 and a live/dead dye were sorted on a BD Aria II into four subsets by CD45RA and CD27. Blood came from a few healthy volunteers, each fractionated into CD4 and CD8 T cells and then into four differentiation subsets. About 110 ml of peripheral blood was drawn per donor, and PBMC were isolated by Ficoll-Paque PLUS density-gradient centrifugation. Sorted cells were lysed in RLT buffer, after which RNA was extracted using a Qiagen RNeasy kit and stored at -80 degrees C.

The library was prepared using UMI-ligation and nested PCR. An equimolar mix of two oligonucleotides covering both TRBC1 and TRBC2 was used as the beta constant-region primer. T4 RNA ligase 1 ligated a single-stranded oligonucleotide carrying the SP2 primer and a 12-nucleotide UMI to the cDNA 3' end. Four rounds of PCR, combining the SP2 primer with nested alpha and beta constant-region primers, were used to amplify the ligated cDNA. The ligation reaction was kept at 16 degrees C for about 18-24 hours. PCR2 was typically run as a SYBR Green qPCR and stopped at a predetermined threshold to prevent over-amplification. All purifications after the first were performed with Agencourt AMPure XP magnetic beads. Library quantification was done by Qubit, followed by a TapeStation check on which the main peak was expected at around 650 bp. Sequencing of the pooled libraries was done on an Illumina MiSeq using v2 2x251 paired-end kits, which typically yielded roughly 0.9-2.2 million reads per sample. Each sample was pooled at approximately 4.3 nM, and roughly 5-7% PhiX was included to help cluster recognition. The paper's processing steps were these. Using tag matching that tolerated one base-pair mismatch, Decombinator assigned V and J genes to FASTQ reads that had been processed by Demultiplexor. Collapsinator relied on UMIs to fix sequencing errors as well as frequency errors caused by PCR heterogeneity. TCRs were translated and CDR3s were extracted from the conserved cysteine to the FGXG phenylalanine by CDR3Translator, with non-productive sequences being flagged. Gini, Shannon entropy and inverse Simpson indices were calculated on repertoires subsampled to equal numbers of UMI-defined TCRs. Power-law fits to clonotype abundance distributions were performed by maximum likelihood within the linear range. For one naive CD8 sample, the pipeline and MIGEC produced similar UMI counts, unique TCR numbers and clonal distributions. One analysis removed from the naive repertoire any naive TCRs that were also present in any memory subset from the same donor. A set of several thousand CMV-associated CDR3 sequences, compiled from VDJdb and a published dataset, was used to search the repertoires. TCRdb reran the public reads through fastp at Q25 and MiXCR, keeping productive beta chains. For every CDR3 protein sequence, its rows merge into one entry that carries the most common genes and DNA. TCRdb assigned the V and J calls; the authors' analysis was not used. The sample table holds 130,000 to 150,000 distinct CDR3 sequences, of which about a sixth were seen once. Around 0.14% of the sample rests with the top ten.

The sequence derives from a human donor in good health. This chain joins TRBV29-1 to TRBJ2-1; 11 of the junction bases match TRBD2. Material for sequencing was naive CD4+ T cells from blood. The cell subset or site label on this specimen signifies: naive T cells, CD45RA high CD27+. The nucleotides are TGCAGCGTTGTTCGACAGGGACTAGCGGTATCCAATGAGCAGTTCTTC. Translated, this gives CSVVRQGLAVSNEQFF.